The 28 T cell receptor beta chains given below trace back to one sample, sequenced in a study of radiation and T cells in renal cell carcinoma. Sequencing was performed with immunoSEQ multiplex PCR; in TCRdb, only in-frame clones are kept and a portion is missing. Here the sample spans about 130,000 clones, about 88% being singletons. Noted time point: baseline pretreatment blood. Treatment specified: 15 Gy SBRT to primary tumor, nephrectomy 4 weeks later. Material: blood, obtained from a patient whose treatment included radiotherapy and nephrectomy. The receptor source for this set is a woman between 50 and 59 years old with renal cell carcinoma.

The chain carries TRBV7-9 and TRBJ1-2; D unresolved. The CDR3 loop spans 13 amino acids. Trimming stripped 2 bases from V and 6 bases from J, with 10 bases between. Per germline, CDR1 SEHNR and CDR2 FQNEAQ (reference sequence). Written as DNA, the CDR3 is TGTGCCAGCAGCTTAATCTCGCCAGATGGCTACACCTTC. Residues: CASSLISPDGYTF.

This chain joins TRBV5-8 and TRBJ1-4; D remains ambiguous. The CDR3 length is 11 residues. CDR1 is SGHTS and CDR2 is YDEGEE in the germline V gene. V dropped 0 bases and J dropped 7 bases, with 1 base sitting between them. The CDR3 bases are TGTGCCAGCAGCTTGGCTGAAAAACTGTTTTTT. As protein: CASSLAEKLFF.

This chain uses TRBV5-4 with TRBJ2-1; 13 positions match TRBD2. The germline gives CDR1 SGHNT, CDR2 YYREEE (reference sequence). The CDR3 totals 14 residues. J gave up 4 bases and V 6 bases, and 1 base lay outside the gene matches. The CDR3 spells CASKGLAGYNEQFF. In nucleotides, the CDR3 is TGTGCCAGCAAGGGACTAGCGGGATACAATGAGCAGTTCTTC.

Here the CDR3 DNA reads TGTGCCAGCAGCCACAACTCCTACCTAGGAGGGGGCTATGGCTACACCTTC. Translated, it gives CASSHNSYLGGGYGYTF. The chain uses TRBV21-1 and TRBJ1-2. TRBV21-1 is annotated as a pseudogene. The CDR3 runs to 17 residues.

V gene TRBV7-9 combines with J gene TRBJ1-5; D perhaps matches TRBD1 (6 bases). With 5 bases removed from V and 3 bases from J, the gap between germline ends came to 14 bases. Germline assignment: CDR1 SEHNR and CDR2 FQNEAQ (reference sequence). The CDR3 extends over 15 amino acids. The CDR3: CASSAPGVLNQPQHF. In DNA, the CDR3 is TGTGCCAGCAGCGCCCCAGGGGTACTCAATCAGCCCCAGCATTTT.

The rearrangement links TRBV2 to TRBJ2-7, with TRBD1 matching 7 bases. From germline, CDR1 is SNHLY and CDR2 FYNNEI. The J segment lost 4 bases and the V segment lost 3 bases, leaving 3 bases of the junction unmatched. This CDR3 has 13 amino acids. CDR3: CASSEDRFYEQYF. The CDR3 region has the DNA TGTGCCAGCAGTGAGGACAGGTTTTACGAGCAGTACTTC. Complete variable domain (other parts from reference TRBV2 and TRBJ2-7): EPEVTQTPSHQVTQMGQEVILRCVPISNHLYFYWYRQILGQKVEFLVSFYNNEISEKSEIFDDQFSVERPDGSNFTLKIRSTKLEDSAMYFCASSEDRFYEQYFGPGTRLTVT.

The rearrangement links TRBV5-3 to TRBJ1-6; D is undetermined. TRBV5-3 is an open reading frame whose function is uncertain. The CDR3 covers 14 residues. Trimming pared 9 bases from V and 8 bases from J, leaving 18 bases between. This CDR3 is CATGRSGIDSPLHF. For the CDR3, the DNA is TGTGCCACCGGTCGGTCTGGGATAGATTCACCCCTCCACTTT.

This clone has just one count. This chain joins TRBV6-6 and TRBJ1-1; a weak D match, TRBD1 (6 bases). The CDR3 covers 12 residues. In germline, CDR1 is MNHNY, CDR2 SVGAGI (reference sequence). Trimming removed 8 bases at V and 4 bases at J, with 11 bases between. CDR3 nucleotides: TGTGCCAGCCAAAGGGGGGGCACTGAAGCTTTCTTT. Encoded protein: CASQRGGTEAFF.

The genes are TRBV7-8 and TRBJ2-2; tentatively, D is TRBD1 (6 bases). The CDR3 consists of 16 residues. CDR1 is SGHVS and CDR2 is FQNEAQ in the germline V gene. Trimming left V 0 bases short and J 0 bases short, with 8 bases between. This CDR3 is CASSLAEGANTGELFF. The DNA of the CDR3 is TGTGCCAGCAGCTTAGCCGAGGGGGCGAACACCGGGGAGCTGTTTTTT.

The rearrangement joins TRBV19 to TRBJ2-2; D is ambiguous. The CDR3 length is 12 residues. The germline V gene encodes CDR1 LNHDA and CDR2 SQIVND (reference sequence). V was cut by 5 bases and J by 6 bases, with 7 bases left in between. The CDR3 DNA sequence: TGTGCCAGTAGTTTTAATCCCGGGGAGCTGTTTTTT. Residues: CASSFNPGELFF.

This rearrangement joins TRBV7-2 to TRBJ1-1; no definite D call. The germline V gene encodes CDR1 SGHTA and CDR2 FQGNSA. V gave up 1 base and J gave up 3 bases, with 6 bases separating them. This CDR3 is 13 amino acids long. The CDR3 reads CASSLVGYTEAFF. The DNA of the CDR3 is TGTGCCAGCAGCTTAGTAGGGTACACTGAAGCTTTCTTT. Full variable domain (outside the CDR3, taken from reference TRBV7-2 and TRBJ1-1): GAGVSQSPSNKVTEKGKDVELRCDPISGHTALYWYRQSLGQGLEFLIYFQGNSAPDKSGLPSDRFSAERTGGSVSTLTIQRTQQEDSAVYLCASSLVGYTEAFFGQGTRLTVV.

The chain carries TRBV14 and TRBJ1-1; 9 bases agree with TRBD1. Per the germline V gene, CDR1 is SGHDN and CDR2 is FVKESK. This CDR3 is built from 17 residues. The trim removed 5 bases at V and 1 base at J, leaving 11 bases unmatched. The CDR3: CASSSAGTGTQNTEAFF. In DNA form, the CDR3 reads TGTGCCAGCAGCTCCGCCGGGACAGGGACACAGAACACTGAAGCTTTCTTT.

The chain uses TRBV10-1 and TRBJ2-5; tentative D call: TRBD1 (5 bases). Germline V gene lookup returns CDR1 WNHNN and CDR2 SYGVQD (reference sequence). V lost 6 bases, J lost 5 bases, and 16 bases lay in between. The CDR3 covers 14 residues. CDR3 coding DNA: TGCGCCAGCAGCCCCTTTGGGGCACAGGAGACCCAGTACTTC. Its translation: CASSPFGAQETQYF.

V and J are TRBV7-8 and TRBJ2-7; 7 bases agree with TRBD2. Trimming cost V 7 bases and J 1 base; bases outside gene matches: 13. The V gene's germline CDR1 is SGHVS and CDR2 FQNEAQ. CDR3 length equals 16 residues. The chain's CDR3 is CASIPTAGVASYEQYF. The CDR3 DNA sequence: TGTGCCAGCATTCCCACCGCGGGGGTTGCTTCCTACGAGCAGTACTTC.

Here the CDR3 reads CASSQLGRARSEAFF. CDR3 bases: TGTGCCAGCAGCCAATTGGGGAGGGCCCGGAGTGAAGCTTTCTTT. The chain carries TRBV16 and TRBJ1-1; D ambiguous. The CDR3 spans 15 residues. Germline CDR1 and CDR2: KGHSY and FQNENV. V lost 1 base, J lost 7 bases, and 16 bases lay in between. Complete variable domain (other parts from reference TRBV16 and TRBJ1-1): GEEVAQTPKHLVRGEGQKAKLYCAPIKGHSYVFWYQQVLKNEFKFLISFQNENVFDETGMPKERFSAKCLPNSPCSLEIQATKLEDSAVYFCASSQLGRARSEAFFGQGTRLTVV.

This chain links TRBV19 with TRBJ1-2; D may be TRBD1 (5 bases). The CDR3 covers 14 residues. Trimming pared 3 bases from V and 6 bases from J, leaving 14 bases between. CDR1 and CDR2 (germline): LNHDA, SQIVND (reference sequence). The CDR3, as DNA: TGTGCCAGTAGTATTCTACAGGAACAGCATGGCTACACCTTC. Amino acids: CASSILQEQHGYTF.

For the CDR3, the DNA is TGTGCCAGCAGCTTAGTGCGGGCCGGGGAGCTGTTTTTT. It encodes CASSLVRAGELFF. The rearrangement joins TRBV11-2 to TRBJ2-2; D possibly corresponds to TRBD2 (5 bases). Germline V gene sequence: CDR1 SGHAT, CDR2 FQNNGV. The length of the CDR3 is 13 residues. With 1 base removed from V and 6 bases from J, the gap between germline ends came to 6 bases.

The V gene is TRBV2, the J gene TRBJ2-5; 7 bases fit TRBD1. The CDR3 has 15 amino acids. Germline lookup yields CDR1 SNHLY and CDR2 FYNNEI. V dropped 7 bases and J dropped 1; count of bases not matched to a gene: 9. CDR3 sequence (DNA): TGTGCCAGCAATCAGGACAGGTCTTCCCAAGAGACCCAGTACTTC. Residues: CASNQDRSSQETQYF.

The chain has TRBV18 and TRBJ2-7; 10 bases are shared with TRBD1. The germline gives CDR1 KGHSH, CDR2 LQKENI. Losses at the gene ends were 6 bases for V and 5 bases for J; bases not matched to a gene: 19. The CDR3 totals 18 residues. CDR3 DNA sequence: TGTGCCAGCTCTTCATTGTTCAGGTTCGGGGACAGGGGAAACGAGCAGTACTTC. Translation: CASSSLFRFGDRGNEQYF.

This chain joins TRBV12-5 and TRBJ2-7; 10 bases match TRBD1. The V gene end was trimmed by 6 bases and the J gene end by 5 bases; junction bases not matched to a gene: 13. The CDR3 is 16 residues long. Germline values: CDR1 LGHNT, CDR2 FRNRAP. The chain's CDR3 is CASGDPGTGVRNEQYF. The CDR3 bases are TGTGCTAGTGGGGACCCCGGGACAGGGGTCAGGAACGAGCAGTACTTC. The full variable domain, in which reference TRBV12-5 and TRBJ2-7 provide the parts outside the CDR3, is DARVTQTPRHKVTEMGQEVTMRCQPILGHNTVFWYRQTMMQGLELLAYFRNRAPLDDSGMPKDRFSAEMPDATLATLKIQPSEPRDSAVYFCASGDPGTGVRNEQYFGPGTRLTVT.

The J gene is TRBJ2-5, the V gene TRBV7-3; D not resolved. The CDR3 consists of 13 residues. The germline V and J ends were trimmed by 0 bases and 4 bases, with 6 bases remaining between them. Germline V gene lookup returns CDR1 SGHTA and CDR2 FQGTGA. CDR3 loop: CASSLTLGETQYF. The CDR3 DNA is TGTGCCAGCAGCTTAACCCTGGGAGAGACCCAGTACTTC.

CDR3 nucleotide sequence: TGCGCCAGCAGCTTGGAATGGGTCTCTGGGGCCAACGTCCTGACTTTC. This sequence encodes CASSLEWVSGANVLTF. The chain employs TRBV5-1 and TRBJ2-6; D uncertain. In germline, CDR1 is SGHRS, CDR2 YFSETQ. The V end lost 0 bases, the J end lost 0 bases, and 7 bases lay between the germline ends. CDR3 size: 16 residues. Full variable domain (outside the CDR3, taken from reference TRBV5-1 and TRBJ2-6): KAGVTQTPRYLIKTRGQQVTLSCSPISGHRSVSWYQQTPGQGLQFLFEYFSETQRNKGNFPGRFSGRQFSNSRSEMNVSTLELGDSALYLCASSLEWVSGANVLTFGAGSRLTVL.

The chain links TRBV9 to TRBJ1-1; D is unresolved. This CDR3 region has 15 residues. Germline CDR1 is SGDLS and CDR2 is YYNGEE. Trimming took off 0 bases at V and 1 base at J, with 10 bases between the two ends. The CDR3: CASSVGETPNTEAFF. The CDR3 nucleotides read TGTGCCAGCAGCGTAGGGGAGACACCGAACACTGAAGCTTTCTTT.

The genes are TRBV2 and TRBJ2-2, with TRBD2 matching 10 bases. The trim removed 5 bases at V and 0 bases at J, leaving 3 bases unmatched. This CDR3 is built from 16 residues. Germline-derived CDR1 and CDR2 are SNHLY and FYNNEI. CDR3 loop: CASSPGLAANTGELFF. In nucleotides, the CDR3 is TGTGCCAGCAGTCCTGGACTAGCGGCGAACACCGGGGAGCTGTTTTTT.

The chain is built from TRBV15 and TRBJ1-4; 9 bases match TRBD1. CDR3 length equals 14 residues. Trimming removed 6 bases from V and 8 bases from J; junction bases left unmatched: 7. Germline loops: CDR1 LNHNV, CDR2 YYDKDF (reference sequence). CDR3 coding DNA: TGTGCCACCAGAGCGACAGGGGGAGGAGAAAAACTGTTTTTT. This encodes CATRATGGGEKLFF.

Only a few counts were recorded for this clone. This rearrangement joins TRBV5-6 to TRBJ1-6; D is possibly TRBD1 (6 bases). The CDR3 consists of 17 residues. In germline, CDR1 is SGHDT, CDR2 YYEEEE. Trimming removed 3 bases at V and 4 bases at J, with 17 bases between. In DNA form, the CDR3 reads TGTGCCAGCAGCTCATCCCGTTGGACAGATTATAATTCACCCCTCCACTTT. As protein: CASSSSRWTDYNSPLHF.

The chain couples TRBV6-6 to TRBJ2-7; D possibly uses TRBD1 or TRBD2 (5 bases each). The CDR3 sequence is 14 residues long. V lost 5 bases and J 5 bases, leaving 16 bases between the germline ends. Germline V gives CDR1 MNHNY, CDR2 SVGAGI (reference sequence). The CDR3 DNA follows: TGTGCCAGCAGTCAGGCCGGGGACGGCAACGAGCAGTACTTC. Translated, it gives CASSQAGDGNEQYF.

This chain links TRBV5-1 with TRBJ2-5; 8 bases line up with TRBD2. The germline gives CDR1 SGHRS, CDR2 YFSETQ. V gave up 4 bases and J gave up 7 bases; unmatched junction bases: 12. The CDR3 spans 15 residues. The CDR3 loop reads CASSPALAGGVTQYF. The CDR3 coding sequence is TGCGCCAGCAGCCCGGCGCTGGCGGGGGGTGTGACCCAGTACTTC.